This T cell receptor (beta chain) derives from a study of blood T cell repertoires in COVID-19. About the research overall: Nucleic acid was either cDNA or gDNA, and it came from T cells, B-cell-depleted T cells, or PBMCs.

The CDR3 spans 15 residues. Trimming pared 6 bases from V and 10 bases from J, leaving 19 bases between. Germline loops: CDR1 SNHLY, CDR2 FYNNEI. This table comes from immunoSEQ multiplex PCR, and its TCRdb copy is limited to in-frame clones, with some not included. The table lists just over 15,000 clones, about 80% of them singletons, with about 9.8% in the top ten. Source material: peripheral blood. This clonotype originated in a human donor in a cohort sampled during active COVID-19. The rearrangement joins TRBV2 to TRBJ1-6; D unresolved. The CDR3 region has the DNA TGTGCCAGCAGCAGTGAATCTATATGGCGGTCACCCCTCCACTTT. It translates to CASSSESIWRSPLHF. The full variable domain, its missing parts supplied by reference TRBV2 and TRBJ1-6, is EPEVTQTPSHQVTQMGQEVILRCVPISNHLYFYWYRQILGQKVEFLVSFYNNEISEKSEIFDDQFSVERPDGSNFTLKIRSTKLEDSAMYFCASSSESIWRSPLHFGNGTRLTVT.